One sample yielded the 12 T cell receptor beta chains listed below, sequenced in a study of regulatory T cells in long-lasting Graves disease. Through Arm-PCR of CDR3 regions and iRepertoire HTBI primers, TCR beta libraries were built. One entry per CDR3 protein results from TCRdb running MiXCR on the multiplex PCR reads. Among approximately 400,000 distinct CDR3 sequences listed, more than 13% were seen once. Time point indicated: newly diagnosed GD, antithyroid drugs for less than 3 months. Construction of the TCR library relied on RNA isolated from PBMCs. These data were also filed under a second study, of T cells in Graves' hyperthyroidism and ophthalmopathy.

The input for sequencing was peripheral blood mononuclear cells (PBMCs), taken at new diagnosis, from a patient treated with antithyroid drugs. The receptors here all came from a woman in her 30s with Graves disease.

The V and J genes are TRBV7-6 and TRBJ2-7; D is unclear. Looked up from germline, CDR1 is SGHVS and CDR2 is FNYEAQ. The CDR3 totals 15 residues. The V gene lost 5 bases and the J gene lost 3 bases, with 17 bases spanning the gap. The CDR3 is CASSEELGFHYEQYF. The CDR3 region has the DNA TGTGCCAGCAGCGAAGAGCTCGGATTCCACTACGAGCAGTACTTC.

This clonotype occurred a few times. The chain has TRBV5-1 and TRBJ2-7; TRBD2 matches 12 bases. This CDR3 is built from 16 residues. J lost 5 bases, V lost 4 bases, and 10 bases had no gene match. CDR1 SGHRS and CDR2 YFSETQ come from the germline V gene. The chain's CDR3 is CASSLLGSSGRDEQYF. CDR3 nucleotides: TGCGCCAGCAGCCTTTTGGGGTCTAGCGGGAGGGACGAGCAGTACTTC.

Points on this clonotype: This likely came from a read error, as a far larger clone is one base away. This chain links TRBV2 with TRBJ2-7; 8 bases are a match to TRBD2. With 5 bases clipped from V and 7 bases from J, the junction kept 19 bases outside the gene matches. The CDR3 has 17 amino acids. Germline V gives CDR1 SNHLY, CDR2 FYNNEI. CDR3 sequence reads: CASSLAVGTRRGIEQYF. CDR3 nucleotides: TGTGCCAGCAGTTTAGCGGTCGGGACTAGAAGGGGGATTGAGCAGTACTTC.

This clonotype was recorded many times. This chain links TRBV18 with TRBJ2-5, with 7 bases aligning to TRBD2. This CDR3 comprises 14 residues. Germline V gene data show CDR1 as KGHSH and CDR2 as LQKENI. Trimming removed 4 bases from V and 4 bases from J; junction bases left unmatched: 6. This CDR3 reads CASSHAGRRETQYF. For the CDR3, the DNA is TGTGCCAGCTCACATGCCGGGAGGAGAGAGACCCAGTACTTC.

There are many counts of this clonotype. The chain recombines TRBV7-9 with TRBJ2-7; D call uncertain. This CDR3 contains 16 residues. Germline V lookup: CDR1 SEHNR, CDR2 FQNEAQ (reference sequence). V shed 6 bases and J shed 3 bases, with 21 bases lying between them. Here the CDR3 DNA reads TGTGCCAGCAGTACCACTTCCAGAAATCCCCTCTACGAGCAGTACTTC. This translates into CASSTTSRNPLYEQYF.

This clonotype has at least ten counts. The gene calls are TRBV27 and TRBJ2-7; TRBD1 aligns across 7 bases. The CDR3 contains 17 residues. Germline V CDR1 and CDR2: MNHEY, SMNVEV (reference sequence). The J segment lost 4 bases and the V segment lost 0 bases, leaving 12 bases of the junction unmatched. The CDR3 bases are TGTGCCAGCAGTTTATCGACGAGGGGGACAGCGAGTTACGAGCAGTACTTC. Its translation is CASSLSTRGTASYEQYF.

This rearrangement joins TRBV27 to TRBJ1-5; D not certain. This CDR3 region has 14 residues. Germline V gene data show CDR1 as MNHEY and CDR2 as SMNVEV (reference sequence). The V gene lost 6 bases and the J gene lost 4 bases, with 13 bases spanning the gap. CDR3 DNA: TGTGCCAGCAGGGCGCTTATTACAAATCAGCCCCAGCATTTT. Its translation: CASRALITNQPQHF.

The rearrangement uses TRBV3-1 and TRBJ2-1; a possible D gene is TRBD2 (6 bases). The germline gives CDR1 LGHDT, CDR2 YNNKEL (reference sequence). V lost 1 base, J lost 11 bases, and 12 bases lay in between. The CDR3 is 13 amino acids. For the CDR3, the DNA is TGTGCCAGCAGCCAAGGACGACTAGTTAAGCAGTTCTTC. Protein product: CASSQGRLVKQFF.

The CDR3 is CAISESVAGNTEAFF. The CDR3 nucleotides are TGTGCCATCAGTGAGTCGGTGGCGGGTAACACTGAAGCTTTCTTT. The chain is built from TRBV10-3 and TRBJ1-1; D call uncertain. This CDR3 contains 15 residues. The germline gives CDR1 ENHRY, CDR2 SYGVKD. The V gene lost 0 bases and the J gene lost 2 bases, with 10 bases spanning the gap.

There are a few counts of this clonotype. The chain is built from TRBV29-1 and TRBJ1-2; possible D gene TRBD1, 6 bases. Germline values: CDR1 SQVTM, CDR2 ANQGSEA. V was clipped by 5 bases and J by 7 bases, with 23 bases between them. CDR3 length: 15 residues. CDR3 loop: CSVPAVGGQWFGYTF. The CDR3 region has the DNA TGCAGCGTTCCTGCTGTGGGGGGCCAGTGGTTTGGCTACACCTTC.

In this sample, this clonotype turned up a few times. The CDR3 loop is CASTARGTSGRNEQYF. The CDR3 coding sequence is TGTGCCAGCACCGCAAGAGGTACTAGCGGGAGGAATGAGCAGTACTTC. The genes are TRBV27 and TRBJ2-7, with 12 bases lining up with TRBD2. The germline CDR1 and CDR2 sequences are MNHEY and SMNVEV (reference sequence). Trimming at V came to 7 bases and at J to 7 bases, leaving 14 bases not matched to a gene. The CDR3 loop spans 16 amino acids.

This rearrangement joins TRBV15 to TRBJ1-2; no firm D call. The CDR3 contains 14 residues. Looked up from germline, CDR1 is LNHNV and CDR2 is YYDKDF (reference sequence). V dropped 5 bases and J dropped 4 bases, with 14 bases sitting between them. CDR3 bases: TGTGCCACCAGCGACAAAGGAGGTTCCTATGGCTACACCTTC. It yields the protein CATSDKGGSYGYTF.